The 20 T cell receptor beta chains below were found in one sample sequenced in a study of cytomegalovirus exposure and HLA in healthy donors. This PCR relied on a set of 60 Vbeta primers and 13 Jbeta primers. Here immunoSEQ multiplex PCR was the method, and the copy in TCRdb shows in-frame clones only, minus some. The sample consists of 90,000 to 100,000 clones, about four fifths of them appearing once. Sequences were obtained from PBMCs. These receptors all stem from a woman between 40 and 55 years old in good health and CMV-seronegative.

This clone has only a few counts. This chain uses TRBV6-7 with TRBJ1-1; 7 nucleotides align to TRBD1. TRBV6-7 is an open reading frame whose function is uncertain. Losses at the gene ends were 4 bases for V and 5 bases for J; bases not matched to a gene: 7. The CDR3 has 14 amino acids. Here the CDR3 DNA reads TGTGCCAGCAGTTTCGGGGACAGCAAAACTGAAGCTTTCTTT. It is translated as CASSFGDSKTEAFF.

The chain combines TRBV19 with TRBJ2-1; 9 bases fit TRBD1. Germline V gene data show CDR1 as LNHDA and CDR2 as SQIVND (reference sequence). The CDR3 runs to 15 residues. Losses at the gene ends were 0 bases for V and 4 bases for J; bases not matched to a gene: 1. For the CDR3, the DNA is TGTGCCAGTAGTATAGAGGACAGGGGTTACAATGAGCAGTTCTTC. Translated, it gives CASSIEDRGYNEQFF.

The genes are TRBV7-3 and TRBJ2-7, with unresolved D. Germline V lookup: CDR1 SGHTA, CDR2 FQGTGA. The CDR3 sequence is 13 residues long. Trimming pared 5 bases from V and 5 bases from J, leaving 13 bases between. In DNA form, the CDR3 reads TGTGCCAGCAGCGTCCTAGTTTCCCACGAGCAGTACTTC. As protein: CASSVLVSHEQYF.

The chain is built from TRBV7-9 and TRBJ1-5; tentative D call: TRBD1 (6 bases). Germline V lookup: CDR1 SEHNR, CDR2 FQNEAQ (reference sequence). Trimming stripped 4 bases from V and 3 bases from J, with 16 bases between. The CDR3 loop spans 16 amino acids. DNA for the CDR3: TGTGCCAGCAGCTGGGGGTCTTCAGGGGCCAATCAGCCCCAGCATTTT. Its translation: CASSWGSSGANQPQHF.

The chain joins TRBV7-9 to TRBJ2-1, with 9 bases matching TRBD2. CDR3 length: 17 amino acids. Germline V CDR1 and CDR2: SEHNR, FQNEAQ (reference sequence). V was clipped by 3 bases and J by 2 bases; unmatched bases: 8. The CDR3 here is CASSFRLAGVPYNEQFF. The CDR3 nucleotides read TGTGCCAGCAGCTTTCGATTAGCGGGAGTCCCCTACAATGAGCAGTTCTTC.

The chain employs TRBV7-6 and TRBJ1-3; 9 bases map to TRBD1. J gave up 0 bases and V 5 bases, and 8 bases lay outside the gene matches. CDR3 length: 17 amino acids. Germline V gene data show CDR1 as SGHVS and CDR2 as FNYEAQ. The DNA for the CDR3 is TGTGCCAGCAGCCTACAGACAGGGGGAAACTCTGGAAACACCATATATTTT. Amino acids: CASSLQTGGNSGNTIYF.

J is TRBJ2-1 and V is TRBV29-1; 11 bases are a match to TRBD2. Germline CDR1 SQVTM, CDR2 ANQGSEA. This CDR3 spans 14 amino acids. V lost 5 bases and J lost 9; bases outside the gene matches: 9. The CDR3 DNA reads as TGCAGCGTTCAACTAGCGGGAGTAAAGGGTGAGCAGTTCTTC. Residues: CSVQLAGVKGEQFF.

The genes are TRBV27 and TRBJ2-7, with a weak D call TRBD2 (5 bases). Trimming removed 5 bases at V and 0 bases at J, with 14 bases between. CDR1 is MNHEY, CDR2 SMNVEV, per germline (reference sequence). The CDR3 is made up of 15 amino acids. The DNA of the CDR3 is TGTGCCAGCAGTCCCTGGACTTCATACTCCTACGAGCAGTACTTC. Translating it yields CASSPWTSYSYEQYF.

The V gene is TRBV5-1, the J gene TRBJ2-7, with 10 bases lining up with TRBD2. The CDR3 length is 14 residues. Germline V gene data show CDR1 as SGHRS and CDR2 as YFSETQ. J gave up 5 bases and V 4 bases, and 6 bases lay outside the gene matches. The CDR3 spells CASSTTSGKNEQYF. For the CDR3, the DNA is TGCGCCAGCAGCACCACTAGCGGGAAAAACGAGCAGTACTTC.

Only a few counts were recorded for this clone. CDR3 nucleotides: TGTGCCAGCCGGACAGGTGATCAGCCCCAGCATTTT. It encodes CASRTGDQPQHF. The chain links TRBV28 to TRBJ1-5; 7 nucleotides align to TRBD1. This CDR3 is built from 12 residues. V lost 8 bases, J lost 5 bases, and 3 bases stayed unmatched. Per the germline V gene, CDR1 is MDHEN and CDR2 is SYDVKM.

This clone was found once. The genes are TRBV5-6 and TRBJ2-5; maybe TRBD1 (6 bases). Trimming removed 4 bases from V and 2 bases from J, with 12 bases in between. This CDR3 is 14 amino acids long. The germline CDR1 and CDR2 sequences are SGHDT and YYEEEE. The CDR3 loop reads CASSRRTEQETQYF. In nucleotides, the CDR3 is TGTGCCAGCAGCAGACGGACAGAGCAAGAGACCCAGTACTTC.

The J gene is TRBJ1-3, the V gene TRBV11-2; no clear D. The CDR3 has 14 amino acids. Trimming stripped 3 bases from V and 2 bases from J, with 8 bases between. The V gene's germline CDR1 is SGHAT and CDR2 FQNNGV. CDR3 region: CASSFERTGNTIYF. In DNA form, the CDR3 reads TGTGCCAGCAGCTTCGAGCGAACTGGAAACACCATATATTTT.

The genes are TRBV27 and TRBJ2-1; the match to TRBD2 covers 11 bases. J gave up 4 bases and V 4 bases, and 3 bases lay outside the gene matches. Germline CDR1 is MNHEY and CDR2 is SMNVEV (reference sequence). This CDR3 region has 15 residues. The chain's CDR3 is CASSSSSGGYNEQFF. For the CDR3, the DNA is TGTGCCAGCAGTTCCTCTAGCGGGGGGTACAATGAGCAGTTCTTC.

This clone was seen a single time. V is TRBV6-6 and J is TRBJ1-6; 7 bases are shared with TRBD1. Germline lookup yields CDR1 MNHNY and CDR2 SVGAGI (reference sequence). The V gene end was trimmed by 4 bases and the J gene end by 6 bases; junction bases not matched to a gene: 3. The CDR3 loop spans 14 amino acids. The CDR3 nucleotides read TGTGCCAGCAGTTTGACAGGGACTAATTCACCCCTCCACTTT. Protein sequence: CASSLTGTNSPLHF.

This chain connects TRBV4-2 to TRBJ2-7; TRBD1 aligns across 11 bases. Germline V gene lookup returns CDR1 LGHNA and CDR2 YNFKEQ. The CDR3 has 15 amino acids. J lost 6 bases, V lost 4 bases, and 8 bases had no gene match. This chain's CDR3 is CASSPRTGGNSEQYF. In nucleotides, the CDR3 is TGTGCCAGCAGCCCCCGGACAGGGGGCAACAGCGAGCAGTACTTC.

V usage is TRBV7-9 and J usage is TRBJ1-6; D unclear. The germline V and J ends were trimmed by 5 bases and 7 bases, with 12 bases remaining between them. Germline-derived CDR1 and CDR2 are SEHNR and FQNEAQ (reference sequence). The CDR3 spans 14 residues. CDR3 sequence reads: CASSRESPNSPLHF. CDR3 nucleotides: TGTGCCAGCAGCCGCGAGAGTCCAAATTCACCCCTCCACTTT.

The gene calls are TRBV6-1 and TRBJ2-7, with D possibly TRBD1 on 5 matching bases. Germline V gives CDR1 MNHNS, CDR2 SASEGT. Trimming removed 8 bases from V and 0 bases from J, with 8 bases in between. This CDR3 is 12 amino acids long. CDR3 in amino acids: CASDSFSYEQYF. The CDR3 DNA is TGTGCCAGCGACAGTTTCTCCTACGAGCAGTACTTC.

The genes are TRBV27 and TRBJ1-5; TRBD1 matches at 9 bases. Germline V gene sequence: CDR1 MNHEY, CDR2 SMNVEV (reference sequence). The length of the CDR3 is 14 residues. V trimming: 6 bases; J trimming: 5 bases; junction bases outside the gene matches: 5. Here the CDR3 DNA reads TGTGCCAGCAGGATGGACAGGGGCGATCAGCCCCAGCATTTT. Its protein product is CASRMDRGDQPQHF.

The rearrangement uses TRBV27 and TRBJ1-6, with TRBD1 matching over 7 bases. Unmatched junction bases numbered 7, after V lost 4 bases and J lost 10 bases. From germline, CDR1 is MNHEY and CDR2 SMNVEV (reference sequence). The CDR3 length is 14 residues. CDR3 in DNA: TGTGCCAGCAGTTCTCGGGACAGATCCTCACCCCTCCACTTT. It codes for CASSSRDRSSPLHF.

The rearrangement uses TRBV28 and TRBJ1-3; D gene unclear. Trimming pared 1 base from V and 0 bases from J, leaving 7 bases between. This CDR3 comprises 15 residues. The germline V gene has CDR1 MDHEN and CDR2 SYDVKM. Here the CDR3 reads CASSLFSGSGNTIYF. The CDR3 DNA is TGTGCCAGCAGTTTATTCTCCGGCTCTGGAAACACCATATATTTT.